The 27 T cell receptor beta chains given below trace back to one sample, sequenced in a study of breast tumors, draining lymph nodes, adjacent tissues. TCRdb re-called the multiplex PCR reads with MiXCR, one entry per CDR3 protein. The table includes tens of thousands of distinct CDR3 sequences, roughly 40% detected once. Sequencing was performed on breast tumor tissue. All receptors derive from a female donor with breast cancer. Some clones in this sample may be carry-over from other donors' samples.

This chain connects TRBV9 to TRBJ2-7; TRBD2 matches at 10 bases. V lost 3 bases to trimming and J lost 2 bases; unmatched junction nucleotides: 5. The CDR3 is 15 residues long. From germline, CDR1 is SGDLS and CDR2 YYNGEE. This CDR3 is CASSARTSGTYEQYF. DNA for the CDR3: TGTGCCAGCAGCGCACGAACTAGCGGGACCTACGAGCAGTACTTC.

This clonotype was seen at least ten times. The chain couples TRBV19 to TRBJ1-2, with D perhaps matching TRBD1 (5 bases). V lost 5 bases to trimming and J lost 4 bases, with 11 bases between them. This CDR3 region has 13 residues. Germline CDR1 and CDR2: LNHDA and SQIVND (reference sequence). As DNA, the CDR3 is TGTGCCAGTAGTGTTACAGGTAGCTATGGCTACACCTTC. This codes for CASSVTGSYGYTF. Supplemented by reference TRBV19 and TRBJ1-2, the full variable domain reads DGGITQSPKYLFRKEGQNVTLSCEQNLNHDAMYWYRQDPGQGLRLIYYSQIVNDFQKGDIAEGYSVSREKKESFPLTVTSAQKNPTAFYLCASSVTGSYGYTFGSGTRLTVV.

The rearrangement links TRBV15 to TRBJ1-1; D unclear. The ends were cut back, 0 bases at V and 4 bases at J, with 9 bases in the middle. Germline CDR1 LNHNV, CDR2 YYDKDF (reference sequence). The CDR3 consists of 14 residues. The CDR3 is CATSRDVGGTEAFF. In DNA form, the CDR3 reads TGTGCCACCAGCAGAGATGTTGGTGGCACTGAAGCTTTCTTT.

This clonotype was seen at least ten times. CDR3 loop: CSVGGRGTDTQYF. The DNA for the CDR3 is TGCAGCGTTGGAGGGAGAGGCACAGATACGCAGTATTTT. This sequence joins TRBV29-1 and TRBJ2-3; tentatively, D is TRBD2 (5 bases). Germline V gene data show CDR1 as SQVTM and CDR2 as ANQGSEA. The length of the CDR3 is 13 residues. V lost 4 bases, J lost 1 base, and 9 bases lay in between.

This clonotype has at least ten counts. The rearrangement links TRBV19 to TRBJ2-7; a possible D gene is TRBD2 (5 bases). This CDR3 region has 15 residues. The V end lost 0 bases, the J end lost 2 bases, and 11 bases lay between the germline ends. Germline V gene data show CDR1 as LNHDA and CDR2 as SQIVND (reference sequence). The CDR3 sequence is CASSIDRTSTYEQYF. The CDR3 DNA is TGTGCCAGTAGTATAGATCGAACTAGTACCTACGAGCAGTACTTC.

This clonotype qualifies as medium-sized (0.01 to 0.1%). The chain employs TRBV5-1 and TRBJ2-2; either TRBD1 or TRBD2 may fit D (5 bases each). Germline loops: CDR1 SGHRS, CDR2 YFSETQ. The CDR3 length is 16 residues. V lost 4 bases and J 3 bases, leaving 16 bases between the germline ends. The CDR3 protein is CASSIGHGADTGELFF. The CDR3 nucleotides read TGCGCCAGCAGCATAGGACACGGGGCGGACACCGGGGAGCTGTTTTTT.

By share of the sample, this clonotype is medium-sized. The chain carries TRBV15 and TRBJ2-3, with D maybe TRBD2 (6 bases). CDR3 length: 14 residues. Per germline, CDR1 LNHNV and CDR2 YYDKDF (reference sequence). V was clipped by 0 bases and J by 3 bases, with 7 bases between them. This chain's CDR3 is CATSRERDTDTQYF. Written as DNA, the CDR3 is TGTGCCACCAGCAGAGAGCGGGATACAGATACGCAGTATTTT.

This clonotype was seen repeatedly, ten times or more. The chain uses TRBV10-3 and TRBJ1-3; TRBD1 is a possible D gene (5 bases). The CDR3 runs 15 residues. Trimming shortened V by 3 bases and J by 3 bases, and 12 bases separated the two germline ends. CDR1 ENHRY and CDR2 SYGVKD come from the germline V gene. The CDR3 DNA sequence: TGTGCCATCAGTGAAGGAGGGGATGTTGGAAACACCATATATTTT. This sequence encodes CAISEGGDVGNTIYF.

This clonotype was counted at least ten times. This rearrangement joins TRBV20-1 to TRBJ2-1, with TRBD2 as a possible D gene (6 bases). The CDR3 length is 16 residues. CDR1 and CDR2 from the germline V gene are DFQATT and SNEGSKA (reference sequence). V shed 5 bases and J shed 7 bases, with 24 bases lying between them. The CDR3 DNA sequence: TGCAGTGCTCCCACTGCATGGAGGGCCGAGGAAAATGAGCAGTTCTTC. This codes for CSAPTAWRAEENEQFF.

This clonotype was counted a few times. The genes are TRBV6-2 or TRBV6-3 and TRBJ1-4, with D maybe TRBD1 (5 bases). The CDR3 length is 14 residues. Germline V lookup: CDR1 MNHEY, CDR2 SVGEGT. Trimming removed 7 bases at V and 5 bases at J, with 14 bases between. This CDR3 is CASNNRQNNEKLFF. CDR3 DNA: TGTGCCAGCAATAATCGACAGAACAATGAAAAACTGTTTTTT.

The V and J genes are TRBV11-2 and TRBJ2-3; 7 bases are shared with TRBD2. Germline V gene sequence: CDR1 SGHAT, CDR2 FQNNGV. Losses at the gene ends were 5 bases for V and 3 bases for J; bases not matched to a gene: 2. This CDR3 has 13 amino acids. CDR3 nucleotides: TGTGCCAGCAGCCTAGCGGCGACAGATACGCAGTATTTT. This gives the protein CASSLAATDTQYF.

V usage is TRBV20-1 and J usage is TRBJ2-3; TRBD2 might be the D (5 bases). Germline V gene data show CDR1 as DFQATT and CDR2 as SNEGSKA (reference sequence). The CDR3 is made up of 14 amino acids. CDR3 DNA: TGCGGTACTCATTCAGCGGTAGCCACAGATACGCAGTATTTT. Its translation: CGTHSAVATDTQYF.

This clonotype was found many times. A much larger clone lies one base from this, so it may be a read error. The chain carries TRBV5-1 and TRBJ2-3, with D unresolved. There are 12 residues in the CDR3. Germline CDR1 reads SGHRS; CDR2 reads YFSETQ. The CDR3 sequence is CASSFGPDTRYF. The DNA of the CDR3 is TGCGCCAGCAGCTTCGGTCCAGATACGCGGTATTTT.

This clonotype was counted at least ten times. The chain links TRBV20-1 to TRBJ2-7, with 8 bases lining up with TRBD2. Germline loops: CDR1 DFQATT, CDR2 SNEGSKA (reference sequence). The CDR3 extends over 15 amino acids. V dropped 5 bases and J dropped 6; count of bases not matched to a gene: 15. The DNA for the CDR3 is TGCAGTGCTGGGCTGCCGAGCGGGAGCAGAGGCGAGCAGTACTTC. Translated: CSAGLPSGSRGEQYF.

This clonotype came up once. The chain employs TRBV19 and TRBJ1-2, with a possible D match to TRBD1 (5 bases). From germline, CDR1 is LNHDA and CDR2 SQIVND (reference sequence). V was trimmed by 3 bases and J by 2 bases, leaving 7 bases between them. CDR3 length: 13 residues. CDR3 DNA sequence: TGTGCCAGTAGTATCAAGGGGAACTATGGCTACACCTTC. This sequence encodes CASSIKGNYGYTF. Full variable domain (remainder filled in from reference TRBV19 and TRBJ1-2): DGGITQSPKYLFRKEGQNVTLSCEQNLNHDAMYWYRQDPGQGLRLIYYSQIVNDFQKGDIAEGYSVSREKKESFPLTVTSAQKNPTAFYLCASSIKGNYGYTFGSGTRLTVV.

The table lists this clonotype with many counts. This rearrangement joins TRBV7-2 to TRBJ2-3; D is uncertain. The CDR3 spans 13 residues. From germline, CDR1 is SGHTA and CDR2 FQGNSA. V lost 1 base to trimming and J lost 2 bases, with 4 bases between them. The CDR3 sequence: CASSLVPTDTQYF. CDR3 nucleotide sequence: TGTGCCAGCAGCTTAGTTCCCACAGATACGCAGTATTTT.

As regards this clonotype: Just one base apart from a much larger clone, this may be a read error. V gene TRBV28 combines with J gene TRBJ1-6; TRBD1 agrees at 7 bases. CDR3 length: 15 residues. The germline V gene encodes CDR1 MDHEN and CDR2 SYDVKM. In DNA, the CDR3 is TGTGCCAGCAGGGCGACAGGGAGAATTTTTTCACCCCTCCGCTTT. It is translated as CASRATGRIFSPLRF.

The chain employs TRBV29-1 and TRBJ1-1, with no clear D. Germline assignment: CDR1 SQVTM and CDR2 ANQGSEA. The CDR3 contains 12 residues. Trimming took off 4 bases at V and 5 bases at J, with 11 bases between the two ends. This CDR3 is CSVVGTGTEAFF. CDR3 DNA: TGCAGCGTTGTGGGCACGGGGACTGAAGCTTTCTTT.

DNA for the CDR3: TGTGCCAGCACCCAAAAGACAGGGAAGTATGGCTACACCTTC. Translation gives CASTQKTGKYGYTF. The chain combines TRBV6-4 with TRBJ1-2, with 7 bases fitting TRBD1. CDR1 and CDR2 (germline): MRHNA, SNTAGT. The CDR3 sequence is 14 residues long. With V trimmed by 7 bases and J by 5 bases, 10 bases remained unmatched.

This clonotype occurred a few times. A clone one base away is much larger, so this may be a read error. The V gene is TRBV5-6, the J gene TRBJ2-2; no definite D call. CDR3 length: 16 amino acids. Per the germline V gene, CDR1 is SGHDT and CDR2 is YYEEEE. V lost 5 bases, J lost 1 base, and 15 bases lay in between. The CDR3: CASSWGVARNTGELFF. CDR3 in DNA: TGTGCCAGCAGTTGGGGTGTCGCGCGGAACACCGGGGAGCTGTTTTTT.

This chain uses TRBV7-8 with TRBJ2-3, with 7 bases that match TRBD2. The germline gives CDR1 SGHVS, CDR2 FQNEAQ. V lost 2 bases to trimming and J lost 11 bases; unmatched junction nucleotides: 16. The CDR3 runs to 16 residues. DNA for the CDR3: TGTGCCAGCAGCTTAAACAGAGCGGGACTCTCGGATGAGCAGTATTTT. Protein sequence: CASSLNRAGLSDEQYF.

Remarks on this clonotype: This may be a read error, as it is one base from a much larger clone. The chain has TRBV28 and TRBJ1-2; D might be TRBD1 (6 bases). The V end was cut by 6 bases, the J end by 4 bases, with 15 bases between. The CDR3 is made up of 14 amino acids. CDR1 MDHEN and CDR2 SYDVKM come from the germline V gene. CDR3 nucleotides: TGTGCCAGCAGCATCCCGGGACACTCCTATGGCTACACCTTC. The encoded protein is CASSIPGHSYGYTF.

This clonotype was picked up many times. CDR3 bases: TGCGCCAGCAGCTTGGGAGACAGGGACGAGCAGTACTTC. Its protein is CASSLGDRDEQYF. V is TRBV5-1 and J is TRBJ2-7, with 7 positions matching TRBD1. Germline V gene sequence: CDR1 SGHRS, CDR2 YFSETQ. The CDR3 is 13 residues long. The V segment lost 0 bases and the J segment 5 bases; nucleotides outside the gene matches: 2.

Details on this clonotype: Sequence at one end of the junction differs from germline and may be a read error. V gene TRBV2 combines with J gene TRBJ2-1; D is tentatively TRBD1 or TRBD2 (5 bases each). CDR1 is SNHLY, CDR2 FYNNEI, per germline. The CDR3 spans 14 residues. The CDR3 sequence: CVSRSPGTSYEQFF. DNA of the CDR3: TGTGTCAGCCGTAGCCCCGGGACGTCTTATGAGCAGTTCTTC.

This clonotype was seen ten or more times. The chain couples TRBV2 to TRBJ1-1, with TRBD1 matching 10 bases. Germline-derived CDR1 and CDR2 are SNHLY and FYNNEI. The CDR3 spans 13 residues. V lost 6 bases, J lost 6 bases, and 4 bases stayed unmatched. Written as DNA, the CDR3 is TGTGCCAGCAGGACAGGGGGCGGACCTGAAGCTTTCTTT. Translating gives CASRTGGGPEAFF.

Details on this clonotype: A read error may be the cause here, since a much bigger clone is one base away. The J gene is TRBJ2-1, the V gene TRBV6-1; D gene ambiguous. The V end lost 1 base, the J end lost 15 bases, and 13 bases lay between the germline ends. This CDR3 has 12 amino acids. Germline loops: CDR1 MNHNS, CDR2 SASEGT. CDR3 sequence reads: CASSEGFYSLFF. The CDR3 coding sequence is TGTGCCAGCAGTGAAGGTTTTTACTCCCTGTTCTTC.

This clonotype has at least ten counts. The CDR3 sequence: CASSDQYNSPLHF. Here the CDR3 DNA reads TGTGCCAGCAGTGACCAGTATAATTCACCCCTCCACTTT. V gene TRBV6-1 combines with J gene TRBJ1-6; D is unresolved. Germline CDR1 and CDR2: MNHNS and SASEGT. Between the trimmed V and J ends, which lost 3 bases and 4 bases, there was a span of 4 bases. This CDR3 is 13 amino acids long.